This T cell receptor beta chain originates from a study of T cell responses to AZD1222 COVID-19 vaccine. With regard to this clone: Its antigen is undetermined.

Deletions cut 5 bases from V and 3 bases from J, with 11 bases between. This CDR3 is 14 amino acids long. The V gene's germline CDR1 is LNHDA and CDR2 SQIVND (reference sequence). Produced via immunoSEQ multiplex PCR; TCRdb's table is partial and in-frame only. The sample yields tens of thousands of clones, under 85% seen once. Study-wide findings and caveats: Dominant at 160-218 and 743-854, vaccine-associated CD4 TCRs also spanned spike. Two AZD1222 doses significantly raised spike-specific TCR breadth and depth over controls. Mostly white British, mostly female donors; authors suggested clonal diversity may be underestimated.

Source: peripheral blood, taken on day 0 of AZD1222 vaccination. The sequence derives from an adult in good health. This chain uses TRBV19 with TRBJ1-3; maybe TRBD1 (6 bases). The CDR3, as DNA: TGTGCCAGTAGTCCTCGACAGGTTGGAAACACCATATATTTT. It translates to CASSPRQVGNTIYF.